These 27 T cell receptor beta chains share one sample of origin, sequenced in a study of cytomegalovirus exposure and HLA in healthy donors. Sequencing used immunoSEQ multiplex PCR; TCRdb keeps in-frame clones, though not all of them. The sample contains around 250,000 clones, almost 90% of which appear only once. The specimen sequenced was PBMCs. The receptors come from a woman aged 18-29 years in good health and CMV-seronegative.

This clone came up a few times. The chain combines TRBV7-9 with TRBJ2-2; a weak D match, TRBD1 (6 bases). Germline loops: CDR1 SEHNR, CDR2 FQNEAQ (reference sequence). This CDR3 comprises 13 residues. The germline V and J ends were trimmed by 6 bases and 7 bases, with 12 bases remaining between them. CDR3 in amino acids: CASRLTGDGELFF. CDR3 bases: TGTGCCAGCAGGTTGACAGGCGACGGGGAGCTGTTTTTT.

The chain uses TRBV2 and TRBJ2-5, with a possible D match to TRBD1 (5 bases). CDR3 size: 14 residues. The V gene's germline CDR1 is SNHLY and CDR2 FYNNEI. Trimming cost V 2 bases and J 4 bases, with 11 bases left between them. The CDR3 bases are TGTGCCAGCAGTGAAAGGCAGGGCGGAGAGACCCAGTACTTC. This translates into CASSERQGGETQYF.

J is TRBJ2-2 and V is TRBV9; a possible D gene is TRBD2 (6 bases). V was clipped by 1 base and J by 3 bases, with 13 bases between them. Germline CDR1 and CDR2: SGDLS and YYNGEE. The CDR3 has 16 residues. In DNA, the CDR3 is TGTGCCAGCAGCGTAATAGCGGCACCCGACACCGGGGAGCTGTTTTTT. Protein product: CASSVIAAPDTGELFF.

The V call is TRBV28, the J call TRBJ2-1; tentative D call: TRBD2 (7 bases). This CDR3 contains 14 residues. The V end was cut by 6 bases, the J end by 7 bases, with 16 bases between. The germline CDR1 and CDR2 sequences are MDHEN and SYDVKM. CDR3 loop: CASREGGASNEQFF. The DNA of the CDR3 is TGTGCCAGCAGGGAGGGGGGGGCGTCTAATGAGCAGTTCTTC. The whole variable domain, filled in from reference TRBV28 and TRBJ2-1, reads DVKVTQSSRYLVKRTGEKVFLECVQDMDHENMFWYRQDPGLGLRLIYFSYDVKMKEKGDIPEGYSVSREKKERFSLILESASTNQTSMYLCASREGGASNEQFFGPGTRLTVL.

V gene TRBV4-1 combines with J gene TRBJ2-1; 8 nucleotides agree with TRBD2. Germline V gene sequence: CDR1 MGHRA, CDR2 YSYEKL. Germline trimming cut 6 bases from V and 7 bases from J; bases unmatched to any gene: 17. The CDR3 has 17 residues. The CDR3 reads CASSSKGAGGRENEQFF. The CDR3 DNA follows: TGCGCCAGCAGTTCAAAAGGTGCGGGGGGCCGGGAAAATGAGCAGTTCTTC.

This chain joins TRBV27 and TRBJ1-1; 8 bases map to TRBD1. CDR3 length: 15 residues. V was pared by 6 bases and J by 7 bases, with 13 bases of the junction left unmatched. Germline V gene lookup returns CDR1 MNHEY and CDR2 SMNVEV (reference sequence). CDR3 nucleotides: TGTGCCAGCAGCTCAGACGGCAGGGGGCGTCTTGAAGCTTTCTTT. It yields the protein CASSSDGRGRLEAFF.

The chain links TRBV4-3 to TRBJ1-2; 12 bases agree with TRBD1. The CDR3 covers 16 residues. Germline V gene lookup returns CDR1 LGHNA and CDR2 YSLEER. V shed 0 bases and J 5 bases; nucleotides not matched to a gene: 4. CDR3 residues: CASSQDRDRGRYGYTF. CDR3 in DNA: TGCGCCAGCAGCCAAGACCGGGACAGGGGGCGATATGGCTACACCTTC.

The chain carries TRBV4-3 and TRBJ1-4; D is unclear. This CDR3 has 14 amino acids. V lost 3 bases and J lost 5, with 10 bases in between. Per germline, CDR1 LGHNA and CDR2 YSLEER. The CDR3 nucleotides read TGCGCCAGCAGCCAGGCATGGAGGAATGAAAAACTGTTTTTT. It translates to CASSQAWRNEKLFF.

V gene TRBV5-6 combines with J gene TRBJ2-2, with no clear D. Germline loops: CDR1 SGHDT, CDR2 YYEEEE. This CDR3 comprises 16 residues. Between the trimmed V and J ends, which lost 3 bases and 7 bases, there was a span of 19 bases. CDR3 bases: TGTGCCAGCAGCTCACCAGATCAGAGATCGGGCGGGGAGCTGTTTTTT. Amino acid sequence: CASSSPDQRSGGELFF. Full variable domain (rest looked up from reference TRBV5-6 and TRBJ2-2): DAGVTQSPTHLIKTRGQQVTLRCSPKSGHDTVSWYQQALGQGPQFIFQYYEEEERQRGNFPDRFSGHQFPNYSSELNVNALLLGDSALYLCASSSPDQRSGGELFFGEGSRLTVL.

V gene TRBV30 combines with J gene TRBJ2-1; D uncertain. Deletions cut 0 bases from V and 7 bases from J, with 10 bases between. Germline lookup yields CDR1 GTSNPN and CDR2 SVGIG (reference sequence). The CDR3 spans 13 residues. This CDR3 reads CAWSVLPLNEQFF. The CDR3 nucleotides read TGTGCCTGGAGTGTTCTCCCTTTGAATGAGCAGTTCTTC.

The rearrangement links TRBV7-2 to TRBJ1-2; 11 nucleotides match TRBD1. The CDR3 consists of 17 residues. Germline CDR1 and CDR2: SGHTA and FQGNSA. The V gene end was trimmed by 1 base and the J gene end by 2 bases; junction bases not matched to a gene: 6. CDR3 bases: TGTGCCAGCAGCTTAGTGCCGGACAGGGGGCGCAACTATGGCTACACCTTC. It encodes CASSLVPDRGRNYGYTF.

The V and J genes are TRBV13 and TRBJ2-1, with 7 bases aligning to TRBD1. The CDR3 contains 15 residues. V was pared by 4 bases and J by 2 bases, with 5 bases of the junction left unmatched. Germline CDR1 reads PRHDT; CDR2 reads FYEKMQ (reference sequence). The CDR3 DNA sequence: TGTGCCAGCAGCTCGAGGGACAGTCCCTACAATGAGCAGTTCTTC. This codes for CASSSRDSPYNEQFF.

The chain combines TRBV6-6 with TRBJ1-1; tentatively, D is TRBD1 (6 bases). The CDR3 is 13 amino acids. CDR1 MNHNY and CDR2 SVGAGI come from the germline V gene (reference sequence). Between the trimmed V and J ends, which lost 5 bases and 5 bases, there was a span of 12 bases. CDR3 protein: CASSRQVRTEAFF. The CDR3 bases are TGTGCCAGCAGTCGACAGGTACGGACTGAAGCTTTCTTT.

The chain uses TRBV6-5 and TRBJ1-5; maybe TRBD1 (5 bases). The CDR3 length is 14 residues. Looked up from germline, CDR1 is MNHEY and CDR2 is SVGAGI. V lost 4 bases to trimming and J lost 3 bases, with 10 bases between them. The CDR3 DNA sequence: TGTGCCAGCAGTTCCAGACAGTACAATCAGCCCCAGCATTTT. Its protein product is CASSSRQYNQPQHF.

The rearrangement uses TRBV27 and TRBJ1-1; D is unresolved. The CDR3 contains 14 residues. The V end was cut by 3 bases, the J end by 0 bases, with 8 bases between. The germline gives CDR1 MNHEY, CDR2 SMNVEV (reference sequence). CDR3 bases: TGTGCCAGCAGTTTCGGGATAATGAACACTGAAGCTTTCTTT. Protein product: CASSFGIMNTEAFF.

As to this clone: Within the sample, other DNA sequences also encode this same CDR3. The chain joins TRBV27 to TRBJ2-5, with TRBD1 matching over 8 bases. The V gene's germline CDR1 is MNHEY and CDR2 SMNVEV (reference sequence). Trimming removed 6 bases from V and 4 bases from J; junction bases left unmatched: 4. This CDR3 spans 13 amino acids. The CDR3 DNA is TGTGCCAGCAGCCGAGGACAGGGAGAGACCCAGTACTTC. Translation gives CASSRGQGETQYF.

The chain combines TRBV9 with TRBJ2-6; no clear D gene. This CDR3 spans 15 amino acids. V shed 0 bases and J shed 1 base, with 5 bases lying between them. Germline V gives CDR1 SGDLS, CDR2 YYNGEE. As DNA, the CDR3 is TGTGCCAGCAGCGTAGCAGCGTCTGGGGCCAACGTCCTGACTTTC. Translating gives CASSVAASGANVLTF.

The rearrangement uses TRBV29-1 and TRBJ2-1; 7 bases align to TRBD2. CDR1 is SQVTM and CDR2 is ANQGSEA in the germline V gene. The trim removed 6 bases at V and 2 bases at J, leaving 4 bases unmatched. The CDR3 runs to 13 residues. The CDR3 DNA reads as TGCAGCGTGGTAGGGACTACCTACAATGAGCAGTTCTTC. Translated: CSVVGTTYNEQFF.

This chain links TRBV6-5 with TRBJ2-3, with 11 bases matching TRBD2. The CDR3 runs to 15 residues. V dropped 6 bases and J dropped 2; count of bases not matched to a gene: 4. CDR1 and CDR2 from the germline V gene are MNHEY and SVGAGI. The CDR3 loop reads CASSRTSGFTDTQYF. The DNA of the CDR3 is TGTGCCAGCAGCCGGACTAGCGGGTTCACAGATACGCAGTATTTT.

The CDR3 loop reads CASSAASGVSLTGELFF. The CDR3 bases are TGTGCCAGCAGTGCGGCTAGCGGGGTCTCCTTAACCGGGGAGCTGTTTTTT. The V gene is TRBV28, the J gene TRBJ2-2, with 9 bases matching TRBD2. V lost 5 bases, J lost 5 bases, and 12 bases stayed unmatched. Germline CDR1 reads MDHEN; CDR2 reads SYDVKM. This CDR3 region has 17 residues. The full variable domain, rest sourced from reference TRBV28 and TRBJ2-2, is DVKVTQSSRYLVKRTGEKVFLECVQDMDHENMFWYRQDPGLGLRLIYFSYDVKMKEKGDIPEGYSVSREKKERFSLILESASTNQTSMYLCASSAASGVSLTGELFFGEGSRLTVL.

This chain uses TRBV9 with TRBJ1-4; possible D gene TRBD1, 6 bases. Trimming stripped 4 bases from V and 0 bases from J, with 7 bases between. From germline, CDR1 is SGDLS and CDR2 YYNGEE. This CDR3 comprises 14 residues. In nucleotides, the CDR3 is TGTGCCAGCAGCCGGACAGCAACTAATGAAAAACTGTTTTTT. It codes for CASSRTATNEKLFF.

The CDR3: CASRRDRDTDTQYF. The DNA for the CDR3 is TGTGCCAGCAGACGGGACAGGGATACAGATACGCAGTATTTT. The genes are TRBV5-4 and TRBJ2-3, with TRBD1 identical over 9 bases. CDR3 length: 14 residues. Germline CDR1 reads SGHNT; CDR2 reads YYREEE (reference sequence). The J segment lost 3 bases and the V segment lost 5 bases, leaving 4 bases of the junction unmatched. The full variable domain, its missing parts supplied by reference TRBV5-4 and TRBJ2-3, is ETGVTQSPTHLIKTRGQQVTLRCSSQSGHNTVSWYQQALGQGPQFIFQYYREEENGRGNFPPRFSGLQFPNYSSELNVNALELDDSALYLCASRRDRDTDTQYFGPGTRLTVL.

The chain is built from TRBV7-8 and TRBJ1-4; D ambiguous. V lost 5 bases and J lost 5, with 12 bases in between. This CDR3 is 14 amino acids long. Germline V gives CDR1 SGHVS, CDR2 FQNEAQ. The CDR3 sequence is CASSQAVTNEKLFF. The CDR3 coding sequence is TGTGCCAGCAGCCAGGCAGTCACCAATGAAAAACTGTTTTTT.

The V call is TRBV30, the J call TRBJ1-1, with D perhaps TRBD1 (6 bases). V was trimmed by 7 bases and J by 6 bases, leaving 18 bases between them. The CDR3 contains 13 residues. From germline, CDR1 is GTSNPN and CDR2 SVGIG (reference sequence). For the CDR3, the DNA is TGTGCCTCTAAGACAGGTATAATGCCTGAAGCTTTCTTT. Its protein product is CASKTGIMPEAFF. Variable domain in full (rest from reference TRBV30 and TRBJ1-1): SQTIHQWPATLVQPVGSPLSLECTVEGTSNPNLYWYRQAAGRGLQLLFYSVGIGQISSEVPQNLSASRPQDRQFILSSKKLLLSDSGFYLCASKTGIMPEAFFGQGTRLTVV.

This rearrangement joins TRBV28 to TRBJ2-3; 7 nucleotides match TRBD2. Unmatched junction bases numbered 2, after V lost 1 base and J lost 1 base. Germline V gene lookup returns CDR1 MDHEN and CDR2 SYDVKM. CDR3 size: 15 residues. The CDR3 DNA follows: TGTGCCAGCAGTTTATTCCGGGGGGGCACAGATACGCAGTATTTT. Translation: CASSLFRGGTDTQYF.

The chain is built from TRBV30 and TRBJ2-7; possible D gene TRBD1, 5 bases. CDR1 GTSNPN and CDR2 SVGIG come from the germline V gene (reference sequence). This CDR3 region has 13 residues. V dropped 3 bases and J dropped 4 bases, with 13 bases sitting between them. The CDR3 sequence: CAWRPVGPYEQYF. DNA of the CDR3: TGTGCCTGGAGGCCAGTGGGGCCTTACGAGCAGTACTTC.

This chain links TRBV4-3 with TRBJ1-2, with TRBD1 matching over 7 bases. Germline V gene lookup returns CDR1 LGHNA and CDR2 YSLEER. V trimming: 1 base; J trimming: 1 base; junction bases outside the gene matches: 3. The CDR3 consists of 15 residues. The CDR3 sequence is CASSQADRLNYGYTF. The CDR3 region has the DNA TGCGCCAGCAGCCAAGCGGACAGGCTTAACTATGGCTACACCTTC.